This T cell receptor beta chain was observed in a study of shared clonotypes between healthy human individuals. Study at large: For every donor, three CD4 naive, three CD4 memory, two CD8 naive and one CD8 memory plates were used. Whole-study findings and limits: The low donor count limited represented genetic and exposure-history diversity.

The method was immunoSEQ multiplex PCR; TCRdb's version includes in-frame clones alone and lacks a portion of them. Of approximately 2.5 million clones listed, 90% to 95% are singletons. CD4+ cells yielded CD45RA+ naive and CD45RA-negative memory subsets. With regard to this clone: As yet, its antigen is unknown.

The sequenced sample was naive CD4+ T cells sorted from blood. Subset denoted: CD45RA+ positively selected. This sequence was found in a man between 18 and 35 years old in good health.

CDR3 bases: TGTGCCAGCAAGGAAGACACCAAGAGGGTGAACACTGAAGCTTTCTTT. Amino acid sequence: CASKEDTKRVNTEAFF. The chain combines TRBV11-3 with TRBJ1-1; no clear D gene. Per germline, CDR1 SGHNT and CDR2 YENEEA. The CDR3 length is 16 residues. The V and J ends lost 7 bases and 0 bases respectively, with 18 bases between them.